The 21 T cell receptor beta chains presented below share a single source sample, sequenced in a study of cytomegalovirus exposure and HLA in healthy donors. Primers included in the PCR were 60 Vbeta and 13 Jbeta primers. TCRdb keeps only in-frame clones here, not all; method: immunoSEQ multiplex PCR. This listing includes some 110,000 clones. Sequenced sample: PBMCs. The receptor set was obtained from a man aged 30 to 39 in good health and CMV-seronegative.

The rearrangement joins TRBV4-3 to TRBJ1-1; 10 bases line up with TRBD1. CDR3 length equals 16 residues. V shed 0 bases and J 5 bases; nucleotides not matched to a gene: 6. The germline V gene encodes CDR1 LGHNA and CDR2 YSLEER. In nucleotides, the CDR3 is TGCGCCAGCAGCCAAGAACCGGGACAGGGGAGAACTGAAGCTTTCTTT. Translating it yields CASSQEPGQGRTEAFF.

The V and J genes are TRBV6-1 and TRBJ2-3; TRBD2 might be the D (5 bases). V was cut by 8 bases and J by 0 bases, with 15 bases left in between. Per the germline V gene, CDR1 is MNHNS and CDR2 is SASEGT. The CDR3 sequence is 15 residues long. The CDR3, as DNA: TGTGCCAGCCGGGTTGCGGGCATAAGCACAGATACGCAGTATTTT. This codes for CASRVAGISTDTQYF.

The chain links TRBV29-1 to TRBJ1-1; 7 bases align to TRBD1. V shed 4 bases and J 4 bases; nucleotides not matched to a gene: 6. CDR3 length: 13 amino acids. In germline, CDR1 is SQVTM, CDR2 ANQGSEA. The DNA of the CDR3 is TGCAGCGTTGTAGGGGGCAGATTCACTGAAGCTTTCTTT. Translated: CSVVGGRFTEAFF.

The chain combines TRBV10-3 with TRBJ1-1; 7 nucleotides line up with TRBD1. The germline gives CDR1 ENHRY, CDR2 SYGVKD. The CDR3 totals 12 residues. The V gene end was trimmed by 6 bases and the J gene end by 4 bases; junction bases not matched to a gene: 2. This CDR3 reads CAIRTGTTEAFF. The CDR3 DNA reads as TGTGCCATCAGGACAGGGACCACTGAAGCTTTCTTT.

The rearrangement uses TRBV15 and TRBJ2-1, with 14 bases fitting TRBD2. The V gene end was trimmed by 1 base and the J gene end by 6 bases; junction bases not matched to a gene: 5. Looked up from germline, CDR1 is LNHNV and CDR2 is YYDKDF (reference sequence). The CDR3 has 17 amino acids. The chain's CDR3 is CATSRGPGTSGGNEQFF. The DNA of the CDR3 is TGTGCCACCAGCAGAGGCCCCGGGACTAGCGGGGGCAATGAGCAGTTCTTC. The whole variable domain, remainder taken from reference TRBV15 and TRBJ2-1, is DAMVIQNPRYQVTQFGKPVTLSCSQTLNHNVMYWYQQKSSQAPKLLFHYYDKDFNNEADTPDNFQSRRPNTSFCFLDIRSPGLGDTAMYLCATSRGPGTSGGNEQFFGPGTRLTVL.

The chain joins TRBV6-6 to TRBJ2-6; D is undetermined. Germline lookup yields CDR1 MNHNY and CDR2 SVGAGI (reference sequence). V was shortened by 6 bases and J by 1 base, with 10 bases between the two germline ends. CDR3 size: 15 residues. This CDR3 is CASSLDWSGANVLTF. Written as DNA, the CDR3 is TGTGCCAGCAGCCTCGACTGGTCTGGGGCCAACGTCCTGACTTTC.

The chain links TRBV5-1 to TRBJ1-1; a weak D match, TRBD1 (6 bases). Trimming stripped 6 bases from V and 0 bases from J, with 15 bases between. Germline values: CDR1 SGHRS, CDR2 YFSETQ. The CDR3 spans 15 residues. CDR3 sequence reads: CASTIRGGVNTEAFF. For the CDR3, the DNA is TGCGCCAGCACCATTAGGGGGGGGGTGAACACTGAAGCTTTCTTT. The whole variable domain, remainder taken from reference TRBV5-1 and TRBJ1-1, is KAGVTQTPRYLIKTRGQQVTLSCSPISGHRSVSWYQQTPGQGLQFLFEYFSETQRNKGNFPGRFSGRQFSNSRSEMNVSTLELGDSALYLCASTIRGGVNTEAFFGQGTRLTVV.

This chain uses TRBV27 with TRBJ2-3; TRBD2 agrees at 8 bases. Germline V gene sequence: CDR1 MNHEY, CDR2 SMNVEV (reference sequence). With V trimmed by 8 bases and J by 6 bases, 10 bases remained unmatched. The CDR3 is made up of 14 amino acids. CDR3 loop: CASGGLAVADTQYF. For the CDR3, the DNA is TGTGCCAGCGGAGGACTAGCCGTCGCCGATACGCAGTATTTT.

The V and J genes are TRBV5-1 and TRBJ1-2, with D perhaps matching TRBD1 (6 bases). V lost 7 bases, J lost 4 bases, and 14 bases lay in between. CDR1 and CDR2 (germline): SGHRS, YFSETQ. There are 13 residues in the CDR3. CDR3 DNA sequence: TGCGCCAGCGCCGAACAGGGATCCTATGGCTACACCTTC. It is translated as CASAEQGSYGYTF. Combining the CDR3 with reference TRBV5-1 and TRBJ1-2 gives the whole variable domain KAGVTQTPRYLIKTRGQQVTLSCSPISGHRSVSWYQQTPGQGLQFLFEYFSETQRNKGNFPGRFSGRQFSNSRSEMNVSTLELGDSALYLCASAEQGSYGYTFGSGTRLTVV.

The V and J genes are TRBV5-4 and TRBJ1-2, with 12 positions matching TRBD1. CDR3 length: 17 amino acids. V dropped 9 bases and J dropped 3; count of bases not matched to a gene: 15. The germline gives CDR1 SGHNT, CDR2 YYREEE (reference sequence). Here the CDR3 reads CATKKKTGTGGYYGYTF. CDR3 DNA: TGTGCCACCAAGAAGAAGACCGGGACAGGGGGCTACTATGGCTACACCTTC.

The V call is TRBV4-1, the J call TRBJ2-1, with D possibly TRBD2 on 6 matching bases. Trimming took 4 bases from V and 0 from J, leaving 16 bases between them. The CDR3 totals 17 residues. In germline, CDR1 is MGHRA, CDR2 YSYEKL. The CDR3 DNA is TGCGCCAGCAGCCGCCTGGGACTTGTCCTCTCCTACAATGAGCAGTTCTTC. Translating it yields CASSRLGLVLSYNEQFF.

The CDR3 DNA is TGTGCCAGCAGTGACGCAGGGATAGACACCGGGGAGCTGTTTTTT. Translated: CASSDAGIDTGELFF. This chain connects TRBV6-4 to TRBJ2-2, with a tentative D call TRBD1 (5 bases). The CDR3 runs to 15 residues. Germline loops: CDR1 MRHNA, CDR2 SNTAGT. Trimming removed 2 bases at V and 3 bases at J, with 10 bases between.

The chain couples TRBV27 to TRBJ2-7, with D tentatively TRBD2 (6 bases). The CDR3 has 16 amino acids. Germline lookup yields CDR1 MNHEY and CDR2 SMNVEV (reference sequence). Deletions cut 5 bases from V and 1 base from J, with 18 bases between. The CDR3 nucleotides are TGTGCCAGCAGTCCCTCTTCGGGGGAGAGGTCCTACGAGCAGTACTTC. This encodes CASSPSSGERSYEQYF.

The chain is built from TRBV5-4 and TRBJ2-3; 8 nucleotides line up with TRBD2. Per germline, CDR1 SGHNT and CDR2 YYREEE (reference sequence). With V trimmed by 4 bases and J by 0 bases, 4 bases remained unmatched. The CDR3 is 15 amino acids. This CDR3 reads CASSATSGSTDTQYF. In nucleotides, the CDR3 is TGTGCCAGCAGCGCCACTAGCGGAAGCACAGATACGCAGTATTTT.

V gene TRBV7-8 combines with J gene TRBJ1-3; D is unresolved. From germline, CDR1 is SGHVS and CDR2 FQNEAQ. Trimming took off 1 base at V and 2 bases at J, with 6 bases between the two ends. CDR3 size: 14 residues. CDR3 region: CASSLDGAGNTIYF. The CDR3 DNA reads TGTGCCAGCAGCTTAGACGGGGCTGGAAACACCATATATTTT.

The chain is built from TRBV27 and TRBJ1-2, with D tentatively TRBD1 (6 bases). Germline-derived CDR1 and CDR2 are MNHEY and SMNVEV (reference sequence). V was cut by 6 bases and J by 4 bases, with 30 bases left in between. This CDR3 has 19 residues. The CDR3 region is CASSLGGATGSSYIYGYTF. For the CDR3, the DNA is TGTGCCAGCAGCTTAGGGGGGGCAACAGGGAGCAGCTATATCTATGGCTACACCTTC.

The CDR3 loop is CASSYSSGTSTDTQYF. In DNA form, the CDR3 reads TGTGCCAGCAGTTACTCGAGTGGGACTAGCACAGATACGCAGTATTTT. The chain has TRBV6-5 and TRBJ2-3; tentative D call: TRBD2 (6 bases). Germline loops: CDR1 MNHEY, CDR2 SVGAGI. The CDR3 has 16 residues. V lost 0 bases and J lost 0, with 10 bases in between.

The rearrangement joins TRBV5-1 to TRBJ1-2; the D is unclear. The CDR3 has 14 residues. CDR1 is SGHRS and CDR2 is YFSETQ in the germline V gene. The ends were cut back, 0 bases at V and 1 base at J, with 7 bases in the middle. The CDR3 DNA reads TGCGCCAGCAGCTTGGTGGGAGGTAACTATGGCTACACCTTC. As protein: CASSLVGGNYGYTF.

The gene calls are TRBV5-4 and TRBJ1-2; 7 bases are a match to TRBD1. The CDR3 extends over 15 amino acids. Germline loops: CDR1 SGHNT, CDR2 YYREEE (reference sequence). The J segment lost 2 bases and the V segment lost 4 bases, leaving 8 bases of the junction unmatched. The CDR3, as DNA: TGTGCCAGCAGCCCCCAAGTGACAGGGAACTATGGCTACACCTTC. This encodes CASSPQVTGNYGYTF.

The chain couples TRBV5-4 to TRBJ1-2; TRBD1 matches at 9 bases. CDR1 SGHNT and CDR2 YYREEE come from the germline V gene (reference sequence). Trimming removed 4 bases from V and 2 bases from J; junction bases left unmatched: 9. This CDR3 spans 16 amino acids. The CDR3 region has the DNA TGTGCCAGCAGCGCACCCGGGACAGGGATAAACTATGGCTACACCTTC. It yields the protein CASSAPGTGINYGYTF. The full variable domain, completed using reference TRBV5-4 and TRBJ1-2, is ETGVTQSPTHLIKTRGQQVTLRCSSQSGHNTVSWYQQALGQGPQFIFQYYREEENGRGNFPPRFSGLQFPNYSSELNVNALELDDSALYLCASSAPGTGINYGYTFGSGTRLTVV.

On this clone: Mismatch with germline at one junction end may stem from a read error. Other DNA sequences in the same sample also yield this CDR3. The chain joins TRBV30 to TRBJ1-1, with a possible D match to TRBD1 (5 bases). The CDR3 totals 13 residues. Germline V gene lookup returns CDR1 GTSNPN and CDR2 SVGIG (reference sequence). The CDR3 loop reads CAWSLRANTEAFF. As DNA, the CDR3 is TGCGCCTGGAGTCTCAGGGCGAACACTGAAGCTTTCTTT.